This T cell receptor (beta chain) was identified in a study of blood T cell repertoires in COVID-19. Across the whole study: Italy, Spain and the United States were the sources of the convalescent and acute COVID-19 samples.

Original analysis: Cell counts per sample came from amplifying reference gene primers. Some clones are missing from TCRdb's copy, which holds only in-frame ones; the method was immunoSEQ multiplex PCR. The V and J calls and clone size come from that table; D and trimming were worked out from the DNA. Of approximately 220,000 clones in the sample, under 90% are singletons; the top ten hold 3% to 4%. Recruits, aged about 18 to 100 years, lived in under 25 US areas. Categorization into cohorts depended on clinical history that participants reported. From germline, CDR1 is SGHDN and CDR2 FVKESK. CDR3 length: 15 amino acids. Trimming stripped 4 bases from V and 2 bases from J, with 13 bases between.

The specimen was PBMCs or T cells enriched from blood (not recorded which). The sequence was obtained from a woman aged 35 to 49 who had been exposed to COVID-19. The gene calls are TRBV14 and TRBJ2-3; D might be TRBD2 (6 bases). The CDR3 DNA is TGTGCCAGCAGCCTTTTAGCGGACCCCACAGATACGCAGTATTTT. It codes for CASSLLADPTDTQYF.